This is a list of T cell receptor beta chains from one sample in a study of cytomegalovirus exposure and HLA in healthy donors. Measured with immunoSEQ multiplex PCR; TCRdb has only the in-frame clones, and not every one. Of about 130,000 clones in the sample, more than 75% are singletons; the top ten hold 9.5% to 13%. Sequenced sample: PBMCs. Source of these receptors: a man in his thirties or forties in good health and CMV-seropositive. The CDR3 runs from the conserved cysteine through the conserved F or W. A D gene is named only where the DNA matches it firmly. Size is stated for part of the rows, as once, few or many counts, or as a class when the clone is expanded.

V	size	D	J	CDR3	DNA
TRBV5-1	few	NA	TRBJ2-3	CASSLDSGGDTQYF	TGCGCCAGCAGCTTGGATAGCGGTGGAGATACGCAGTATTTT
TRBV10-3	NA	TRBD1	TRBJ2-7	CATVGQGSWEQYF	TGTGCCACCGTCGGACAGGGGAGTTGGGAGCAGTACTTC
TRBV6-5	NA	NA	TRBJ1-5	CASSYAAGAQPQHF	TGTGCCAGCAGTTACGCCGCAGGGGCCCAGCCCCAGCATTTT
TRBV27	few	TRBD1	TRBJ2-6	CASSLLTGGSGANVLTF	TGTGCCAGCAGTTTATTGACAGGGGGCTCTGGGGCCAACGTCCTGACTTTC
TRBV29-1	NA	NA	TRBJ1-2	CSADPQGYYGYTF	TGCAGCGCCGACCCCCAGGGGTACTATGGCTACACCTTC
TRBV6-1	NA	TRBD1	TRBJ1-4	CASSSRDRVGEKLFF	TGTGCCAGCAGTTCCCGGGACAGGGTCGGTGAAAAACTGTTTTTT
TRBV18	once	TRBD2	TRBJ2-5	CASSPSREGSETQYF	TGTGCCAGCTCACCAAGCAGGGAGGGTAGTGAGACCCAGTACTTC
TRBV19	NA	TRBD2	TRBJ2-3	CASTLTSGVQDTQYF	TGTGCCAGTACCCTGACTAGCGGGGTGCAGGATACGCAGTATTTT
TRBV29-1	NA	NA	TRBJ2-1	CSAGTRSYNEQFF	TGCAGCGCCGGGACAAGGTCCTACAATGAGCAGTTCTTC
TRBV7-2	few	TRBD2	TRBJ2-3	CASSLTSGRAQDTQYF	TGTGCCAGCAGCTTGACTAGCGGGAGGGCCCAAGATACGCAGTATTTT
TRBV27	NA	TRBD2	TRBJ2-1	CASSRGGRPNNEQFF	TGTGCCAGCAGCCGAGGCGGGAGGCCGAACAATGAGCAGTTCTTC
TRBV14	NA	NA	TRBJ1-1	CASSHEGTEAFF	TGTGCCAGCAGCCACGAGGGAACTGAAGCTTTCTTT
TRBV7-6	once	TRBD2	TRBJ2-1	CASSLVGGGYNEQFF	TGTGCCAGCAGCTTAGTCGGGGGGGGCTACAATGAGCAGTTCTTC
TRBV7-2	NA	TRBD2	TRBJ2-7	CASSLVAGDGEQYF	TGTGCCAGCAGCTTAGTAGCGGGAGATGGCGAGCAGTACTTC
TRBV5-4	NA	NA	TRBJ2-5	CASSKGLGPETQYF	TGTGCCAGCAGCAAAGGCTTGGGGCCCGAGACCCAGTACTTC
TRBV9	NA	TRBD1	TRBJ2-5	CASSVSLTGGRETQYF	TGTGCCAGCAGCGTTTCCCTGACAGGGGGGCGGGAGACCCAGTACTTC
TRBV7-2	once	TRBD1	TRBJ2-4	CASSMDRNIQYF	TGTGCCAGCAGCATGGACAGGAACATTCAGTACTTC
TRBV29-1	once	NA	TRBJ2-1	CSAKSNRLVGNEQFF	TGCAGCGCCAAGTCGAATAGACTAGTTGGGAATGAGCAGTTCTTC
TRBV19	NA	NA	TRBJ2-3	CASSRGERADTQYF	TGTGCCAGTAGTAGGGGGGAGCGGGCAGATACGCAGTATTTT
TRBV30	NA	NA	TRBJ1-1	CAWSRGATEAFF	TGTGCCTGGAGTCGGGGGGCCACTGAAGCTTTCTTT
TRBV7-3	NA	TRBD1	TRBJ2-1	CASSRRGGQGYNEQFF	TGTGCCAGCAGCCGGCGTGGCGGACAGGGTTACAATGAGCAGTTCTTC
TRBV5-6	NA	TRBD1	TRBJ1-4	CASSSQGATNEKLFF	TGTGCCAGCAGCTCACAGGGGGCAACTAATGAAAAACTGTTTTTT
TRBV9	NA	TRBD1	TRBJ2-1	CASSPPTGQGANEQFF	TGTGCCAGCAGCCCTCCGACGGGACAGGGGGCTAATGAGCAGTTCTTC
TRBV7-9	NA	NA	TRBJ1-2	CASSFEQGIANYGYTF	TGTGCCAGCAGCTTTGAACAGGGAATCGCGAACTATGGCTACACCTTC
TRBV9	NA	NA	TRBJ2-5	CASSVGVRGGQETQYF	TGTGCCAGCAGCGTAGGGGTCAGGGGTGGTCAAGAGACCCAGTACTTC
TRBV5-1	NA	NA	TRBJ2-1	CASSPGFNTYNEQFF	TGCGCCAGCAGCCCAGGGTTTAATACATACAATGAGCAGTTCTTC
TRBV27	NA	TRBD1	TRBJ2-7	CASQGGDRVSYEQYF	TGTGCCAGTCAGGGTGGGGACAGGGTCTCCTACGAGCAGTACTTC
TRBV5-6	NA	NA	TRBJ2-2	CASSLGQENTGELFF	TGTGCCAGCAGCTTGGGGCAGGAGAACACCGGGGAGCTGTTTTTT
TRBV6-1	NA	TRBD1	TRBJ1-5	CASKTGQEDQPQHF	TGTGCCAGCAAAACCGGACAGGAAGATCAGCCCCAGCATTTT
TRBV13	few	TRBD2	TRBJ2-7	CASSASTSGSSYEQYF	TGTGCCAGCAGCGCCTCGACTAGCGGGAGCTCCTACGAGCAGTACTTC
TRBV5-1	NA	TRBD1	TRBJ1-2	CASSQTGYGYTF	TGCGCCAGCAGCCAGACAGGGTACGGCTACACCTTC
TRBV9	NA	NA	TRBJ1-1	CASSVGSRGNTEAFF	TGTGCCAGCAGCGTAGGTAGCAGAGGGAACACTGAAGCTTTCTTT
TRBV7-3	NA	TRBD2	TRBJ2-1	CASSAGEEQFF	TGTGCCAGCAGCGCGGGAGAAGAGCAGTTCTTC
TRBV7-2	few	TRBD1	TRBJ1-4	CASSSDRGREKLFF	TGTGCCAGCAGCTCCGACAGGGGTCGGGAAAAACTGTTTTTT
TRBV6-1	few	TRBD1	TRBJ1-1	CASHSGGAGVPEAFF	TGTGCCAGCCACTCAGGGGGCGCGGGGGTGCCTGAAGCTTTCTTT
TRBV6-1	NA	NA	TRBJ2-7	CASRGGYEQYF	TGTGCCAGCAGAGGCGGGTACGAGCAGTACTTC
TRBV15	NA	TRBD1	TRBJ2-7	CATSRNRGFRDEQYF	TGTGCCACCAGCAGGAACAGGGGCTTTCGGGACGAGCAGTACTTC
TRBV27	once	NA	TRBJ1-1	CASRPQGLNTEAFF	TGTGCCAGCAGACCCCAGGGCCTGAACACTGAAGCTTTCTTT
TRBV19	NA	TRBD1	TRBJ2-7	CASSMGTGFNEQYF	TGTGCCAGTAGTATGGGGACAGGGTTCAACGAGCAGTACTTC
TRBV9	NA	NA	TRBJ2-3	CASSPGGREISDTQYF	TGTGCCAGCAGCCCCGGAGGGAGAGAAATTAGCGATACGCAGTATTTT